The 4 T cell receptor beta chains presented below share a single source sample, sequenced in a study of identical twins. TCRdb fed the 5' RACE reads into MiXCR, producing one record per CDR3 protein. The table has 500,000 or so distinct CDR3 sequences, roughly a fifth seen once. This sample also appeared in a second study, on T cells expressing NK-cell markers.

The sequenced sample was CD4+ T cells sorted from blood. All receptors come from a woman aged 18-29 years in good health.

The sample holds one count of this clonotype. The V gene is TRBV3-1, the J gene TRBJ1-1; D unresolved. The V and J ends lost 0 bases and 4 bases respectively, with 12 bases between them. The CDR3 length is 15 residues. Germline lookup yields CDR1 LGHDT and CDR2 YNNKEL (reference sequence). The CDR3 here is CASSQDPGTVTEAFF. DNA of the CDR3: TGTGCCAGCAGCCAAGATCCGGGCACAGTCACTGAAGCTTTCTTT.

This clonotype was counted a few times. The chain combines TRBV21-1 with TRBJ1-6; the D call of TRBD1 is as the table states it, not checked on the DNA. TRBV21-1 is termed a pseudogene. The CDR3 is 22 amino acids. CDR3 bases: TGTGCCAGCAGCTTGGGCACCGGGACAGGGACGGTTTCCGGCTCCTATAATTCACCCCTCCACTTT. It yields the protein CASSLGTGTGTVSGSYNSPLHF.

This clonotype came up many times. The rearrangement joins TRBV29-1 to TRBJ2-2; 7 positions agree with TRBD1. The V segment lost 7 bases and the J segment 7 bases; nucleotides outside the gene matches: 15. CDR3 size: 15 residues. CDR1 and CDR2 from the germline V gene are SQVTM and ANQGSEA. DNA of the CDR3: TGCAGCGCTCTTACGGGACAGCTTCGTAGCGGGGAGCTGTTTTTT. It specifies CSALTGQLRSGELFF.

This clonotype came up a few times. The chain is built from TRBV5-1 and TRBJ2-5, with a weak D call TRBD1 (5 bases). Germline lookup yields CDR1 SGHRS and CDR2 YFSETQ. There are 14 residues in the CDR3. V was trimmed by 0 bases and J by 3 bases, leaving 9 bases between them. The CDR3 loop reads CASSLAAGKETQYF. In DNA form, the CDR3 reads TGCGCCAGCAGCTTGGCGGCAGGGAAAGAGACCCAGTACTTC. Full variable domain (rest looked up from reference TRBV5-1 and TRBJ2-5): KAGVTQTPRYLIKTRGQQVTLSCSPISGHRSVSWYQQTPGQGLQFLFEYFSETQRNKGNFPGRFSGRQFSNSRSEMNVSTLELGDSALYLCASSLAAGKETQYFGPGTRLLVL.